Below, one T cell receptor beta chain is given with its context. The library targeted TCRbeta and was prepared with unique molecular identifiers. Each CDR3 protein gets one entry after TCRdb re-called the PCR reads with MiXCR. The sample gives about 220,000 distinct CDR3 sequences, over 15% of which show up once; about two fifths is in the top ten. The sample is drawn from a study of T-cell reconstitution after alpha-beta-depleted transplantation in children. V was shortened by 3 bases and J by 2 bases, with 13 bases between the two germline ends. Per germline, CDR1 MGHDK and CDR2 SYGVNS. CDR3 length equals 15 residues.

The TCR sequence derives from a male patient between 2 and 10 years old who had a stem cell transplant for acute lymphoblastic leukemia, so the T cells may come from the graft donor. The source material was PBMCs, mostly from graft donor cells, sampled 360 days after TCRalphabeta/CD19-depleted stem cell transplant. The chain is built from TRBV25-1 and TRBJ1-2, with D tentatively TRBD1 (6 bases). The CDR3 loop reads CASSDRHRENYGYTF. The CDR3 DNA sequence: TGTGCCAGCAGTGACCGTCACAGGGAAAACTATGGCTACACCTTC.